Below are 13 T cell receptor beta chains sequenced from a single sample in a study of glioma-infiltrating T cells after dendritic cell vaccination. Time point specified: after dendritic cell vaccination, including at tumor progression/relapse. Some clones are missing from TCRdb's copy, which holds only in-frame ones; the method was immunoSEQ multiplex PCR. The sample lists roughly 60,000 clones, roughly nine tenths seen once, with 11% in the top ten. The material sequenced was blood, taken after dendritic cell vaccination. The receptors originated from a human donor with glioblastoma.

In this sample, this clone turned up once. At the DNA level, this CDR3 is encoded by other sequences in the same sample as well. The gene calls are TRBV30 and TRBJ1-6, with 10 positions matching TRBD1. This CDR3 contains 17 residues. The germline gives CDR1 GTSNPN, CDR2 SVGIG (reference sequence). After removal of 2 bases from V and 4 bases from J, the junction contained 8 bases not matched to a gene. CDR3 region: CAWSPSGTGAYNSPLHF. CDR3 in DNA: TGTGCCTGGAGTCCCTCCGGGACAGGGGCTTATAATTCACCCCTCCACTTT.

This clone was recorded only once. This rearrangement joins TRBV9 to TRBJ2-5; D is possibly TRBD1 (6 bases). Trimming stripped 0 bases from V and 5 bases from J, with 14 bases between. This CDR3 spans 15 amino acids. The germline gives CDR1 SGDLS, CDR2 YYNGEE. CDR3 protein: CASSVGAGARETQYF. As DNA, the CDR3 is TGTGCCAGCAGCGTAGGAGCAGGGGCTCGGGAGACCCAGTACTTC.

V is TRBV7-2 and J is TRBJ2-2, with D unresolved. Germline V lookup: CDR1 SGHTA, CDR2 FQGNSA. CDR3 length: 13 residues. Trimming pared 3 bases from V and 3 bases from J, leaving 5 bases between. CDR3 sequence (DNA): TGTGCCAGCAGCTTCGCGGACACCGGGGAGCTGTTTTTT. Protein product: CASSFADTGELFF.

The chain links TRBV7-7 to TRBJ2-5, with D unclear. CDR1 SSHAT and CDR2 FNYEAQ come from the germline V gene (reference sequence). The CDR3 is 14 amino acids. V gave up 5 bases and J gave up 2 bases, with 12 bases separating them. The CDR3 sequence is CASSPTFGQETQYF. As DNA, the CDR3 is TGTGCCAGCAGCCCAACGTTCGGGCAAGAGACCCAGTACTTC.

The rearrangement joins TRBV4-3 to TRBJ2-1; 8 bases agree with TRBD2. With 0 bases clipped from V and 7 bases from J, the junction kept 11 bases outside the gene matches. This CDR3 has 17 amino acids. Germline lookup yields CDR1 LGHNA and CDR2 YSLEER. The CDR3 DNA sequence: TGCGCCAGCAGCCAAGATAACGGGAGGGCCGATCTGAATGAGCAGTTCTTC. It codes for CASSQDNGRADLNEQFF.

This clone appeared once. The chain is built from TRBV7-8 and TRBJ2-1, with 10 bases matching TRBD2. CDR1 is SGHVS, CDR2 FQNEAQ, per germline. Trimming at V came to 3 bases and at J to 9 bases, leaving 8 bases not matched to a gene. The length of the CDR3 is 15 residues. The CDR3 bases are TGTGCCAGCAGCTTTTCCCTAGCGGGAGAACGTGAGCAGTTCTTC. Translation gives CASSFSLAGEREQFF.

The genes are TRBV21-1 and TRBJ1-1. TRBV21-1 is a known pseudogene. The CDR3 totals 16 residues. This chain's CDR3 is CASSKGRRLIASEAFF. CDR3 coding DNA: TGTGCCAGCAGCAAAGGACGACGACTCATAGCTTCTGAAGCTTTCTTT.

The chain has TRBV4-3 and TRBJ2-3; 7 nucleotides match TRBD2. Losses at the gene ends were 2 bases for V and 1 base for J; bases not matched to a gene: 0. This CDR3 is 14 amino acids long. Germline-derived CDR1 and CDR2 are LGHNA and YSLEER. CDR3: CASSQRGGTDTQYF. CDR3 coding DNA: TGCGCCAGCAGCCAACGGGGGGGCACAGATACGCAGTATTTT.

The chain is built from TRBV29-1 and TRBJ1-4; 9 positions match TRBD1. J lost 5 bases, V lost 0 bases, and 4 bases had no gene match. This CDR3 is built from 15 residues. Per germline, CDR1 SQVTM and CDR2 ANQGSEA. The CDR3 is CSVEDRGTGNEKLFF. CDR3 nucleotide sequence: TGCAGCGTTGAAGATCGCGGGACAGGGAATGAAAAACTGTTTTTT.

The chain uses TRBV25-1 and TRBJ2-1; TRBD1 might be the D (6 bases). V shed 4 bases and J shed 0 bases, with 10 bases lying between them. The germline gives CDR1 MGHDK, CDR2 SYGVNS. This CDR3 contains 15 residues. CDR3: CASSGNRDSYNEQFF. In nucleotides, the CDR3 is TGTGCCAGCAGTGGAAACAGGGACTCCTACAATGAGCAGTTCTTC.

This clone was found a few times. CDR3 bases: TGTGCCAGCACTCGCACAGGGGGTACTAATGAAAAACTGTTTTTT. It is translated as CASTRTGGTNEKLFF. The chain joins TRBV6-1 to TRBJ1-4; 8 bases agree with TRBD1. The CDR3 is 15 amino acids. V was pared by 7 bases and J by 2 bases, with 6 bases of the junction left unmatched. In germline, CDR1 is MNHNS, CDR2 SASEGT.

The chain is built from TRBV5-5 and TRBJ2-1; 11 bases are a match to TRBD2. Germline CDR1 reads SGHKS; CDR2 reads YYEKEE (reference sequence). This CDR3 is 16 amino acids long. The V segment lost 1 base and the J segment 6 bases; nucleotides outside the gene matches: 6. The CDR3 bases are TGTGCCAGCAGCTTGCACCTAGCGGGAGGTGCCAATGAGCAGTTCTTC. Translation gives CASSLHLAGGANEQFF.

This chain connects TRBV7-9 to TRBJ2-7; 13 bases match TRBD2. The germline V gene encodes CDR1 SEHNR and CDR2 FQNEAQ (reference sequence). The J segment lost 9 bases and the V segment lost 5 bases, leaving 7 bases of the junction unmatched. This CDR3 has 14 amino acids. In nucleotides, the CDR3 is TGTGCCAGCAGCCTGGGACTAGCGGGGTTCGGGCAGTACTTC. Translated: CASSLGLAGFGQYF.